Below are 29 T cell receptor beta chains sequenced from a single sample in a study of shared clonotypes between healthy human individuals. Sequenced by immunoSEQ multiplex PCR; TCRdb stores in-frame clones only, minus some. The data show more than 2 million clones, with 95% seen just once and roughly 0.13% held by the top ten. Sequenced material: naive CD4+ T cells sorted from blood. Subset: CD45RA+ positively selected. All receptors derive from a man younger than 35 in good health.

V is TRBV11-2 and J is TRBJ2-7; D unresolved. This CDR3 has 13 amino acids. V was clipped by 0 bases and J by 4 bases, with 7 bases between them. Germline CDR1 reads SGHAT; CDR2 reads FQNNGV. Here the CDR3 DNA reads TGTGCCAGCAGCTTAGATCGGATATACGAGCAGTACTTC. Residues: CASSLDRIYEQYF.

The chain has TRBV7-2 and TRBJ2-1; TRBD2 is a possible D gene (5 bases). Germline CDR1 SGHTA, CDR2 FQGNSA. Trimming took 3 bases from V and 6 from J, leaving 12 bases between them. The CDR3 contains 14 residues. CDR3 region: CASSFFSGINEQFF. Here the CDR3 DNA reads TGTGCCAGCAGCTTTTTCTCCGGGATCAATGAGCAGTTCTTC.

The chain is built from TRBV7-9 and TRBJ1-4; D not resolved. Germline CDR1 reads SEHNR; CDR2 reads FQNEAQ (reference sequence). Trimming pared 6 bases from V and 0 bases from J, leaving 11 bases between. This CDR3 is built from 15 residues. CDR3 in DNA: TGTGCCAGCAGTCCTCAGCGGGCAACTAATGAAAAACTGTTTTTT. Residues: CASSPQRATNEKLFF. Based on the CDR3 plus reference TRBV7-9 and TRBJ1-4, the full variable domain is DTGVSQNPRHKITKRGQNVTFRCDPISEHNRLYWYRQTLGQGPEFLTYFQNEAQLEKSRLLSDRFSAERPKGSFSTLEIQRTEQGDSAMYLCASSPQRATNEKLFFGSGTQLSVL.

The chain uses TRBV7-2 and TRBJ2-7; D gene unclear. Looked up from germline, CDR1 is SGHTA and CDR2 is FQGNSA. V dropped 4 bases and J dropped 2 bases, with 9 bases sitting between them. CDR3 length: 13 amino acids. The CDR3 reads CASSSIRAYEQYF. The CDR3 coding sequence is TGTGCCAGCAGCTCAATACGGGCCTACGAGCAGTACTTC.

About this clone itself: Other DNA sequences in this specimen translate into the identical CDR3. This rearrangement joins TRBV6-5 to TRBJ1-1; the D is unclear. The CDR3 length is 11 residues. The V gene lost 8 bases and the J gene lost 1 base, with 5 bases spanning the gap. CDR1 MNHEY and CDR2 SVGAGI come from the germline V gene. The CDR3 protein is CASRQNTEAFF. The CDR3 nucleotides read TGTGCCAGCCGGCAGAACACTGAAGCTTTCTTT.

The CDR3 sequence is CASKTSAGSETQYF. The CDR3 DNA sequence: TGTGCCAGCAAGACCTCAGCGGGATCGGAGACCCAGTACTTC. This sequence joins TRBV11-2 and TRBJ2-5; 7 bases match TRBD2. This CDR3 has 14 amino acids. The J segment lost 5 bases and the V segment lost 7 bases, leaving 10 bases of the junction unmatched. Germline CDR1 reads SGHAT; CDR2 reads FQNNGV.

The chain carries TRBV7-8 and TRBJ2-2; 9 bases align to TRBD1. This CDR3 has 15 amino acids. Germline assignment: CDR1 SGHVS and CDR2 FQNEAQ. With 5 bases clipped from V and 8 bases from J, the junction kept 9 bases outside the gene matches. CDR3: CASSIAGTGSGELFF. The CDR3 DNA reads as TGTGCCAGCAGCATCGCCGGGACAGGGTCAGGGGAGCTGTTTTTT.

V and J are TRBV6-5 and TRBJ2-5, with 12 nucleotides matching TRBD2. Germline CDR1 is MNHEY and CDR2 is SVGAGI. The CDR3 sequence is 15 residues long. V dropped 6 bases and J dropped 4; count of bases not matched to a gene: 6. The CDR3 spells CASRPPGLAGETQYF. CDR3 nucleotides: TGTGCCAGCAGACCACCGGGACTAGCGGGAGAGACCCAGTACTTC.

The chain recombines TRBV5-4 with TRBJ1-2; no firm D call. Germline loops: CDR1 SGHNT, CDR2 YYREEE (reference sequence). This CDR3 comprises 14 residues. The V end lost 4 bases, the J end lost 1 base, and 11 bases lay between the germline ends. The CDR3 DNA sequence: TGTGCCAGCAGCCGAAAAGACGGTAACTATGGCTACACCTTC. Translating gives CASSRKDGNYGYTF.

The genes are TRBV6-1 and TRBJ2-7; 8 positions agree with TRBD1. CDR3 size: 14 residues. J was trimmed by 5 bases and V by 6 bases; bases with no gene match: 9. Germline lookup yields CDR1 MNHNS and CDR2 SASEGT. The CDR3 DNA follows: TGTGCCAGCAGGACCGGACAGGGTCCCAACGAGCAGTACTTC. The encoded protein is CASRTGQGPNEQYF.

The chain recombines TRBV28 with TRBJ1-2, with D unclear. The CDR3 is 15 amino acids. The V end was cut by 4 bases, the J end by 4 bases, with 16 bases between. Per the germline V gene, CDR1 is MDHEN and CDR2 is SYDVKM. The CDR3 sequence is CASSSVPKDVYGYTF. The CDR3, as DNA: TGTGCCAGCAGTTCAGTACCAAAGGACGTCTATGGCTACACCTTC.

This chain connects TRBV11-2 to TRBJ2-3; 7 bases match TRBD1. Germline lookup yields CDR1 SGHAT and CDR2 FQNNGV. This CDR3 region has 16 residues. With 1 base clipped from V and 0 bases from J, the junction kept 4 bases outside the gene matches. The CDR3 loop is CASSLATGSSTDTQYF. The CDR3 region has the DNA TGTGCCAGCAGCTTAGCGACAGGGTCCAGCACAGATACGCAGTATTTT.

The V and J genes are TRBV5-8 and TRBJ1-5; 9 bases are a match to TRBD1. The CDR3 has 15 residues. Germline lookup yields CDR1 SGHTS and CDR2 YDEGEE. With V trimmed by 5 bases and J by 5 bases, 8 bases remained unmatched. CDR3 coding DNA: TGTGCCAGCAGAACGACGGGACAGGGCTATCAGCCCCAGCATTTT. Translated, it gives CASRTTGQGYQPQHF.

This rearrangement joins TRBV4-3 to TRBJ2-2; 8 positions match TRBD2. The CDR3 runs to 15 residues. V lost 4 bases to trimming and J lost 5 bases; unmatched junction nucleotides: 6. From germline, CDR1 is LGHNA and CDR2 YSLEER. The CDR3 sequence: CASSPGLAETGELFF. CDR3 in DNA: TGCGCCAGCAGCCCCGGACTAGCCGAAACCGGGGAGCTGTTTTTT.

V usage is TRBV18 and J usage is TRBJ2-5, with D perhaps matching TRBD1 (5 bases). V was clipped by 6 bases and J by 1 base, with 9 bases between them. Germline-derived CDR1 and CDR2 are KGHSH and LQKENI. This CDR3 contains 13 residues. The CDR3 bases are TGTGCCAGCTCCGACAGTATCCAAGAGACCCAGTACTTC. This gives the protein CASSDSIQETQYF. Full variable domain (outside the CDR3, taken from reference TRBV18 and TRBJ2-5): NAGVMQNPRHLVRRRGQEARLRCSPMKGHSHVYWYRQLPEEGLKFMVYLQKENIIDESGMPKERFSAEFPKEGPSILRIQQVVRGDSAAYFCASSDSIQETQYFGPGTRLLVL.

This chain links TRBV12-5 with TRBJ2-7; TRBD2 aligns across 9 bases. This CDR3 spans 16 amino acids. The V and J ends lost 0 bases and 4 bases, in that order; junction bases with no gene match: 7. Germline CDR1 is LGHNT and CDR2 is FRNRAP. CDR3 amino acids: CASGLVPIAGVYEQYF. In DNA, the CDR3 is TGTGCTAGTGGTTTGGTACCGATAGCGGGAGTGTACGAGCAGTACTTC.

The gene calls are TRBV9 and TRBJ2-5, with 10 bases fitting TRBD2. The J segment lost 2 bases and the V segment lost 4 bases, leaving 8 bases of the junction unmatched. Germline CDR1 is SGDLS and CDR2 is YYNGEE. The CDR3 runs to 16 residues. The CDR3 nucleotides are TGTGCCAGCAGCCCCCCCGCTAGCGGGAGTCAAGAGACCCAGTACTTC. This codes for CASSPPASGSQETQYF.

This clone was counted a single time. The genes are TRBV6-5 and TRBJ2-3; 8 nucleotides match TRBD1. V gave up 0 bases and J gave up 1 base; unmatched junction bases: 3. CDR1 is MNHEY, CDR2 SVGAGI, per germline. The CDR3 is 16 amino acids. The CDR3 loop reads CASSYSGRGRTDTQYF. The CDR3 bases are TGTGCCAGCAGTTACTCGGGCAGGGGGCGCACAGATACGCAGTATTTT.

CDR3 residues: CASRLAQGSPAERPQHF. The CDR3 DNA is TGTGCAAGTCGCTTAGCGCAAGGCAGCCCCGCAGAGCGGCCCCAGCATTTT. The chain uses TRBV12-2 and TRBJ1-5. TRBV12-2 is classified as a pseudogene. CDR3 length: 17 amino acids.

The genes are TRBV18 and TRBJ2-5; 7 positions agree with TRBD1. The germline V gene encodes CDR1 KGHSH and CDR2 LQKENI. The CDR3 runs to 13 residues. The V and J ends lost 5 bases and 5 bases, in that order; junction bases with no gene match: 5. The CDR3 DNA is TGTGCCAGCTCAGGGGGACAGACGGAGACCCAGTACTTC. This gives the protein CASSGGQTETQYF.

The chain is built from TRBV6-1 and TRBJ2-3, with 8 bases fitting TRBD2. With 4 bases clipped from V and 7 bases from J, the junction kept 4 bases outside the gene matches. Germline V lookup: CDR1 MNHNS, CDR2 SASEGT. The length of the CDR3 is 13 residues. CDR3 loop: CASSASGPNTQYF. CDR3 DNA: TGTGCCAGCAGTGCTAGCGGGCCGAATACGCAGTATTTT.

Points on this clone: Distinct nucleotide sequences in the sample also encode this CDR3. This chain joins TRBV30 and TRBJ2-7; D is unresolved. The ends were cut back, 1 base at V and 4 bases at J, with 5 bases in the middle. Germline V gives CDR1 GTSNPN, CDR2 SVGIG (reference sequence). This CDR3 has 11 residues. CDR3 nucleotide sequence: TGTGCCTGGAGTGAGGGATACGAGCAGTACTTC. This codes for CAWSEGYEQYF.

The chain joins TRBV7-2 to TRBJ2-1, with D unclear. The germline V gene encodes CDR1 SGHTA and CDR2 FQGNSA. This CDR3 spans 13 amino acids. V was trimmed by 3 bases and J by 1 base, leaving 4 bases between them. As DNA, the CDR3 is TGTGCCAGCAGCTTTGAGTCCTACAATGAGCAGTTCTTC. This gives the protein CASSFESYNEQFF.

This chain connects TRBV30 to TRBJ2-5; TRBD2 aligns across 7 bases. CDR3 length: 15 amino acids. The V and J ends lost 2 bases and 0 bases, in that order; junction bases with no gene match: 6. The germline gives CDR1 GTSNPN, CDR2 SVGIG (reference sequence). The CDR3 bases are TGTGCCTGGAGTAGGCTAGCGGCCTACCAAGAGACCCAGTACTTC. It encodes CAWSRLAAYQETQYF.

The CDR3 coding sequence is TGTGCCTACCGAGTATGGGACAGGGATAGCTCCTACGAGCAGTACTTC. Encoded protein: CAYRVWDRDSSYEQYF. This chain joins TRBV30 and TRBJ2-7; TRBD1 matches at 9 bases. The CDR3 is made up of 16 amino acids. Germline lookup yields CDR1 GTSNPN and CDR2 SVGIG (reference sequence). J gave up 0 bases and V 7 bases, and 13 bases lay outside the gene matches. The entire variable domain, with the rest obtained from reference TRBV30 and TRBJ2-7, is as follows: SQTIHQWPATLVQPVGSPLSLECTVEGTSNPNLYWYRQAAGRGLQLLFYSVGIGQISSEVPQNLSASRPQDRQFILSSKKLLLSDSGFYLCAYRVWDRDSSYEQYFGPGTRLTVT.

The chain couples TRBV7-9 to TRBJ1-2; D is unclear. Germline CDR1 reads SEHNR; CDR2 reads FQNEAQ (reference sequence). Trimming left V 5 bases short and J 4 bases short, with 17 bases between. This CDR3 region has 15 residues. The CDR3 DNA is TGTGCCAGCAGCCCAAGCTACATACGGATCTATGGCTACACCTTC. Protein sequence: CASSPSYIRIYGYTF.

The chain is built from TRBV5-4 and TRBJ2-5; D is unresolved. This CDR3 spans 12 amino acids. The V gene lost 3 bases and the J gene lost 5 bases, with 8 bases spanning the gap. Germline assignment: CDR1 SGHNT and CDR2 YYREEE (reference sequence). CDR3 nucleotides: TGTGCCAGCAGCTCCCCCATGGAGACCCAGTACTTC. Its protein is CASSSPMETQYF.

This chain links TRBV18 with TRBJ2-7, with 9 bases lining up with TRBD2. The V segment lost 2 bases and the J segment 2 bases; nucleotides outside the gene matches: 7. This CDR3 has 16 residues. CDR1 and CDR2 (germline): KGHSH, LQKENI. CDR3 sequence reads: CASSPYAAGGAYEQYF. The CDR3, as DNA: TGTGCCAGCTCACCATATGCAGCGGGGGGCGCCTACGAGCAGTACTTC. Variable domain in full (rest from reference TRBV18 and TRBJ2-7): NAGVMQNPRHLVRRRGQEARLRCSPMKGHSHVYWYRQLPEEGLKFMVYLQKENIIDESGMPKERFSAEFPKEGPSILRIQQVVRGDSAAYFCASSPYAAGGAYEQYFGPGTRLTVT.

This clone appeared a single time. The rearrangement uses TRBV5-1 and TRBJ2-3; TRBD2 agrees at 8 bases. CDR1 is SGHRS, CDR2 YFSETQ, per germline. Trimming cost V 2 bases and J 4 bases; bases outside gene matches: 9. There are 16 residues in the CDR3. The CDR3 nucleotides are TGCGCCAGCAGCTTTTTAGCGGCGGGGGGCCCAGATACGCAGTATTTT. Protein: CASSFLAAGGPDTQYF.